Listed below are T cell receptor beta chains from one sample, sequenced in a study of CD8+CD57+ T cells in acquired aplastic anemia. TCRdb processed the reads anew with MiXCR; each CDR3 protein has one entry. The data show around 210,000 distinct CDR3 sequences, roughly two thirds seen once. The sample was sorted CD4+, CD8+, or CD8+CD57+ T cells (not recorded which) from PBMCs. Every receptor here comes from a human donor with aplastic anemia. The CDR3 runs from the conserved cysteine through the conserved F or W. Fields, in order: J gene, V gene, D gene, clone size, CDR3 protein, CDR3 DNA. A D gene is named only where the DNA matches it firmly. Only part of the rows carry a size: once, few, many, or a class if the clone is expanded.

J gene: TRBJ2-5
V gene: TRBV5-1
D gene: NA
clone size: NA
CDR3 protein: CASSQVSGAGGETQYF
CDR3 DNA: TGCGCCAGCAGCCAAGTCTCAGGGGCAGGCGGGGAGACCCAGTACTTC

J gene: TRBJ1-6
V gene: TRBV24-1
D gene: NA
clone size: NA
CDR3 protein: CASRAQGIPYNSPLHF
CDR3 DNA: TGTGCCAGCAGAGCACAGGGAATCCCTTATAATTCACCCCTCCACTTT

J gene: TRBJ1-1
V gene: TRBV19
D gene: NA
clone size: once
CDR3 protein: CASSLWSEAFF
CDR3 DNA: TGTGCCAGTTCCCTATGGAGTGAAGCTTTCTTT

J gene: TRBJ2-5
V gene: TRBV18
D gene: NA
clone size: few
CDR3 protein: CASSPPMDRETQYF
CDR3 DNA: TGTGCCAGCTCACCACCGATGGACCGGGAGACCCAGTACTTC

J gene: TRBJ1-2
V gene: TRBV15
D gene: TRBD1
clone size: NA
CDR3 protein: CATSSDRVQANYGYTF
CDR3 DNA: TGTGCCACCAGCAGCGACAGGGTTCAAGCTAACTATGGCTACACCTTC

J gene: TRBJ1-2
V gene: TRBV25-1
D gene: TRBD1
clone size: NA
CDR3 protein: CASSGEIPGQGLYGYTF
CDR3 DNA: TGTGCCAGCAGTGGGGAGATTCCGGGACAGGGCCTCTATGGCTACACCTTC

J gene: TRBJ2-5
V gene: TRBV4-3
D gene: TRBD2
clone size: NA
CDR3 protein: CASSQGLAGGPGETQYF
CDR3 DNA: TGCGCCAGCAGCCAAGGACTAGCGGGGGGGCCTGGAGAGACCCAGTACTTC

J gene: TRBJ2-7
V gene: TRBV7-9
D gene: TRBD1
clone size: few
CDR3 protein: CASSHPGQGVDEQYF
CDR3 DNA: TGTGCCAGCAGCCATCCGGGACAGGGGGTTGACGAGCAGTACTTC

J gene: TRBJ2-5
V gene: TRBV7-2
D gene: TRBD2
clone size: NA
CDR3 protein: CASSRESGEETQYF
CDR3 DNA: TGTGCCAGCAGCCGAGAAAGCGGGGAAGAGACCCAGTACTTC

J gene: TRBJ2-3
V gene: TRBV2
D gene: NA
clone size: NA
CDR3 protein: CASRLSDTQYF
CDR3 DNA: TGTGCCAGCCGGCTGTCGGATACGCAGTATTTT

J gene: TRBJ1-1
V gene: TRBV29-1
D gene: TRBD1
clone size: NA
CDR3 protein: CSVIWGQRSGAFF
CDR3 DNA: TGCAGCGTTATATGGGGACAGCGAAGTGGAGCTTTCTTT

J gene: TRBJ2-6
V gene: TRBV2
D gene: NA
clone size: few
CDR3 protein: CASSEGGGTSGANVLTF
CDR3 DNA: TGTGCCAGCAGTGAAGGTGGCGGGACCTCTGGGGCCAACGTCCTGACTTTC

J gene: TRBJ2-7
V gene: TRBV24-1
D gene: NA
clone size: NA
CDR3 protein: CATSVDRREQYF
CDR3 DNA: TGTGCCACCAGTGTTGACAGGCGCGAGCAGTACTTC

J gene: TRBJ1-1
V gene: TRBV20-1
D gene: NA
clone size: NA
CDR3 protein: CSATVQGVGNTEAFF
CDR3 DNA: TGCAGTGCGACCGTACAGGGCGTCGGGAACACTGAAGCTTTCTTT

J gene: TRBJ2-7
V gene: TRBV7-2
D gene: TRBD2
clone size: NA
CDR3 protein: CASSHLAGVDEQYF
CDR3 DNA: TGTGCCAGCAGCCATCTAGCGGGAGTGGACGAGCAGTACTTC

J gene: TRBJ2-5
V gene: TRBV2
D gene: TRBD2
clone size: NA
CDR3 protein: CASKGPSGYQETQYF
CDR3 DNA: TGTGCCAGCAAGGGCCCTAGCGGGTACCAAGAGACCCAGTACTTC

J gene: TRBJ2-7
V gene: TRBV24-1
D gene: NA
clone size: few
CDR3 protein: CATSQPGSEQYF
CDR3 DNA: TGTGCCACCAGCCAACCGGGGTCCGAGCAGTACTTC

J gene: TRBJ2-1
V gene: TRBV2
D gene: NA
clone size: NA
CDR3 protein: CASGVADPYNEQFF
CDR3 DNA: TGTGCCAGCGGGGTAGCGGACCCCTACAATGAGCAGTTCTTC

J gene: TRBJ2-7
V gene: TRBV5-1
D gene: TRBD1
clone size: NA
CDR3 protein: CASSLAGTGYYEQYF
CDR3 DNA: TGCGCCAGCAGCTTGGCGGGGACAGGGTACTACGAGCAGTACTTC

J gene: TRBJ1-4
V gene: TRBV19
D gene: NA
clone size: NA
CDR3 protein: CASSPGLVGGEKLFF
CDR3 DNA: TGTGCCAGTAGTCCCGGGCTCGTCGGAGGGGAAAAACTGTTTTTT

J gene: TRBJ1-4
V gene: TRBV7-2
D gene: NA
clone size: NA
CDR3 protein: CASSLDRDEKLFF
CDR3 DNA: TGTGCCAGCAGCTTAGACAGGGACGAAAAACTGTTTTTT

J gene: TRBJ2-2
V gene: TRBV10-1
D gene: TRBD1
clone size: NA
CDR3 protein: CASSRQGRVKCTGELFF
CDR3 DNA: TGCGCCAGCAGCAGACAGGGAAGAGTTAAGTGCACCGGGGAGCTGTTTTTT

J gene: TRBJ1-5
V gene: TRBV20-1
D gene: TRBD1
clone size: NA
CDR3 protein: CSAPGQAGNQPQHF
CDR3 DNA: TGCAGTGCTCCAGGACAGGCTGGAAATCAGCCCCAGCATTTT

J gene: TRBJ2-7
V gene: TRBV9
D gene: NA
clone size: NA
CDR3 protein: CASSPHGRGTYEQYF
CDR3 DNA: TGTGCCAGCAGCCCGCACGGGCGAGGGACCTACGAGCAGTACTTC

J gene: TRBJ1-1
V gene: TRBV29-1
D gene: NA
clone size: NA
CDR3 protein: CSVVYRVTEAFF
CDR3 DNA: TGCAGCGTTGTATACAGGGTCACTGAAGCTTTCTTT